These 31 T cell receptor beta chains share one sample of origin, sequenced in a study of OX40 agonist ivuxolimab in advanced cancers. The library was prepared using the immunoSEQ multiplex PCR assay. Entries here come from immuneACCESS through TCRdb and include only in-frame sequences with V and J called. Some clones fail to appear in such tables; in the studies checked, an unresolved V gene covers under half of the shortfall, and the cause of the remainder is unknown. This sample gives roughly 91,000 clones in total; about 87% of them show up just once. The ten top clones hold approximately 0.8% of the sample. The source was CD4+ or CD8+ T cells sorted from blood, collected in a trial of the OX40 agonist ivuxolimab. These receptors were taken from an adult with an advanced solid tumor such as melanoma, head and neck, liver or kidney cancer.

The chain has TRBV7-9 and TRBJ2-7; the match to TRBD2 covers 14 bases. Germline V gives CDR1 SEHNR, CDR2 FQNEAQ (reference sequence). J was trimmed by 6 bases and V by 5 bases; bases with no gene match: 6. This CDR3 contains 15 residues. DNA of the CDR3: TGTGCCAGCAGCCCCGGGACTAGCGGGGGTCGCGAGCAGTACTTC. This sequence encodes CASSPGTSGGREQYF.

The chain is built from TRBV29-1 and TRBJ1-2; 10 bases map to TRBD1. V gave up 6 bases and J gave up 4 bases; unmatched junction bases: 5. The CDR3 runs to 13 residues. Germline CDR1 reads SQVTM; CDR2 reads ANQGSEA. The CDR3 loop reads CSVRTGGSYGYTF. For the CDR3, the DNA is TGCAGCGTGAGGACAGGGGGTTCCTATGGCTACACCTTC. Supplemented by reference TRBV29-1 and TRBJ1-2, the full variable domain reads SAVISQKPSRDICQRGTSLTIQCQVDSQVTMMFWYRQQPGQSLTLIATANQGSEATYESGFVIDKFPISRPNLTFSTLTVSNMSPEDSSIYLCSVRTGGSYGYTFGSGTRLTVV.

Concerning this clone: Other nucleotide sequences from this sample produce the same CDR3. The chain combines TRBV30 with TRBJ2-7, with no clear D. Deletions cut 0 bases from V and 3 bases from J, with 6 bases between. Germline lookup yields CDR1 GTSNPN and CDR2 SVGIG (reference sequence). The CDR3 loop spans 12 amino acids. The CDR3 reads CAWSVRSYEQYF. In DNA form, the CDR3 reads TGTGCCTGGAGTGTACGGAGCTACGAGCAGTACTTC.

This chain links TRBV6-5 with TRBJ1-1; D is perhaps TRBD1 (5 bases). Germline V gene sequence: CDR1 MNHEY, CDR2 SVGAGI. V lost 7 bases and J lost 5, with 8 bases in between. This CDR3 has 11 residues. The CDR3 here is CASKGRTEAFF. As DNA, the CDR3 is TGTGCCAGCAAGGGGAGAACTGAAGCTTTCTTT.

The chain has TRBV29-1 and TRBJ2-7; D is unresolved. In germline, CDR1 is SQVTM, CDR2 ANQGSEA. The CDR3 loop spans 11 amino acids. The V and J ends lost 4 bases and 3 bases respectively, with 7 bases between them. The CDR3 region is CSVAVSYEQYF. The CDR3 DNA reads TGCAGCGTTGCGGTCAGCTACGAGCAGTACTTC.

This chain uses TRBV30 with TRBJ2-1; unclear D gene. This CDR3 has 14 amino acids. With 2 bases removed from V and 4 bases from J, the gap between germline ends came to 12 bases. Per germline, CDR1 GTSNPN and CDR2 SVGIG (reference sequence). CDR3: CAWSKSIGYNEQFF. CDR3 nucleotides: TGTGCCTGGAGTAAGTCCATCGGGTACAATGAGCAGTTCTTC.

This sequence joins TRBV7-3 and TRBJ1-4, with TRBD1 as a possible D gene (5 bases). Trimming left V 0 bases short and J 7 bases short, with 12 bases between. The length of the CDR3 is 15 residues. CDR1 is SGHTA and CDR2 is FQGTGA in the germline V gene. CDR3 in DNA: TGTGCCAGCAGCTTAACGGGGGGAGTAGGTGAAAAACTGTTTTTT. The encoded protein is CASSLTGGVGEKLFF.

The genes are TRBV11-3 and TRBJ2-7; D may match TRBD1 or TRBD2 (5 bases each). The CDR3 is made up of 14 amino acids. The V gene lost 4 bases and the J gene lost 0 bases, with 10 bases spanning the gap. Germline V gene lookup returns CDR1 SGHNT and CDR2 YENEEA. CDR3 nucleotide sequence: TGTGCCAGCAGCTCCCGGGACGGCTCCTACGAGCAGTACTTC. Translating gives CASSSRDGSYEQYF.

The rearrangement links TRBV28 to TRBJ1-6; 7 bases fit TRBD1. Germline V gives CDR1 MDHEN, CDR2 SYDVKM. This CDR3 comprises 13 residues. Germline trimming cut 8 bases from V and 7 bases from J; bases unmatched to any gene: 5. The CDR3 sequence: CASGLRGNSPLHF. CDR3 DNA: TGTGCCAGCGGCCTCAGGGGGAATTCACCCCTCCACTTT.

The rearrangement joins TRBV4-2 to TRBJ1-1; the match to TRBD1 covers 9 bases. Germline CDR1 LGHNA, CDR2 YNFKEQ. Germline trimming cut 0 bases from V and 11 bases from J; bases unmatched to any gene: 4. CDR3 length: 13 amino acids. The CDR3 sequence is CASSQDWGTGAFF. CDR3 sequence (DNA): TGTGCCAGCAGCCAAGATTGGGGGACAGGGGCTTTCTTT.

This chain connects TRBV30 to TRBJ1-4; D gene uncertain. The V and J ends lost 5 bases and 8 bases respectively, with 9 bases between them. Germline V CDR1 and CDR2: GTSNPN, SVGIG (reference sequence). The length of the CDR3 is 11 residues. DNA for the CDR3: TGTGCCTGGGGGGAACGGGAAAAACTGTTTTTT. Translation: CAWGEREKLFF.

In this sample, this clone turned up a few times. The chain is built from TRBV2 and TRBJ2-2; 7 nucleotides line up with TRBD2. V lost 11 bases to trimming and J lost 2 bases; unmatched junction nucleotides: 8. Per the germline V gene, CDR1 is SNHLY and CDR2 is FYNNEI. This CDR3 has 14 amino acids. The CDR3 DNA is TGTGCCCTAGGACGGGGGGACAACACCGGGGAGCTGTTTTTT. It specifies CALGRGDNTGELFF.

The chain carries TRBV6-5 and TRBJ1-6; TRBD1 might be the D (6 bases). V lost 6 bases, J lost 9 bases, and 18 bases lay in between. Germline CDR1 is MNHEY and CDR2 is SVGAGI. The CDR3 totals 15 residues. The CDR3 sequence is CASSPGHQTSSPLHF. The CDR3 coding sequence is TGTGCCAGCAGCCCGGGACACCAAACTAGTTCACCCCTCCACTTT.

This chain connects TRBV7-9 to TRBJ1-4; 11 positions agree with TRBD1. V shed 5 bases and J 7 bases; nucleotides not matched to a gene: 9. CDR1 and CDR2 (germline): SEHNR, FQNEAQ (reference sequence). The CDR3 is 16 residues long. CDR3 amino acids: CASSARRGQGGEKLFF. In DNA, the CDR3 is TGTGCCAGCAGCGCCCGAAGGGGACAGGGGGGTGAAAAACTGTTTTTT.

The chain recombines TRBV9 with TRBJ1-6, with D possibly TRBD1 on 6 matching bases. In germline, CDR1 is SGDLS, CDR2 YYNGEE. The CDR3 is made up of 15 amino acids. Deletions cut 1 base from V and 7 bases from J, with 12 bases between. As DNA, the CDR3 is TGTGCCAGCAGCGTACAAGGGGGACTGAATTCACCCCTCCACTTT. It translates to CASSVQGGLNSPLHF.

This chain joins TRBV7-8 and TRBJ1-3, with 8 bases lining up with TRBD1. This CDR3 region has 14 residues. The J segment lost 2 bases and the V segment lost 5 bases, leaving 2 bases of the junction unmatched. Per the germline V gene, CDR1 is SGHVS and CDR2 is FQNEAQ. CDR3 protein: CASSHRGTGNTIYF. The CDR3 DNA sequence: TGTGCCAGCAGCCACAGGGGGACTGGAAACACCATATATTTT.

The genes are TRBV10-3 and TRBJ1-1; D might be TRBD1 (5 bases). Germline V gives CDR1 ENHRY, CDR2 SYGVKD. The CDR3 totals 14 residues. Trimming left V 10 bases short and J 1 base short, with 16 bases between. CDR3 residues: CATVRQGPNTEAFF. The CDR3 DNA reads TGTGCCACCGTGCGGCAGGGACCGAACACTGAAGCTTTCTTT.

The rearrangement uses TRBV5-1 and TRBJ1-4; no firm D call. Trimming shortened V by 1 base and J by 4 bases, and 11 bases separated the two germline ends. The CDR3 extends over 15 amino acids. CDR1 is SGHRS, CDR2 YFSETQ, per germline. The CDR3 region has the DNA TGCGCCAGCAGCTTGCAGTCTCAAGTTAATGAAAAACTGTTTTTT. Translating it yields CASSLQSQVNEKLFF.

This clone showed up just a few times. The chain's CDR3 is CASSPLERGLLYNEQFF. The CDR3 nucleotides are TGTGCCAGCTCACCTCTAGAAAGGGGCCTTCTTTACAATGAGCAGTTCTTC. This rearrangement joins TRBV18 to TRBJ2-1; tentatively, D is TRBD1 (5 bases). This CDR3 has 17 amino acids. Trimming took off 3 bases at V and 4 bases at J, with 19 bases between the two ends. Looked up from germline, CDR1 is KGHSH and CDR2 is LQKENI.

DNA for the CDR3: TGTGCCAGTAGAACTGAAGATACGCAGTATTTT. It codes for CASRTEDTQYF. This chain uses TRBV19 with TRBJ2-3, with no clear D. In germline, CDR1 is LNHDA, CDR2 SQIVND (reference sequence). The length of the CDR3 is 11 residues. With 6 bases removed from V and 5 bases from J, the gap between germline ends came to 6 bases. Together with reference TRBV19 and TRBJ2-3, the CDR3 gives the full variable domain: DGGITQSPKYLFRKEGQNVTLSCEQNLNHDAMYWYRQDPGQGLRLIYYSQIVNDFQKGDIAEGYSVSREKKESFPLTVTSAQKNPTAFYLCASRTEDTQYFGPGTRLTVL.

V usage is TRBV5-8 and J usage is TRBJ2-5; TRBD1 matches at 8 bases. The CDR3 extends over 16 amino acids. Germline loops: CDR1 SGHTS, CDR2 YDEGEE. Germline trimming cut 7 bases from V and 1 base from J; bases unmatched to any gene: 12. This CDR3 is CASSRTGIYTQETQYF. The CDR3, as DNA: TGTGCCAGCTCCAGGACAGGGATCTATACCCAAGAGACCCAGTACTTC.

CDR3 DNA sequence: TGTGCCAGCAGCGCCGGACTGGCGGGGGGGCACACAGATACGCAGTATTTT. Its protein is CASSAGLAGGHTDTQYF. The rearrangement uses TRBV9 and TRBJ2-3; TRBD2 matches 9 bases. V lost 3 bases to trimming and J lost 2 bases; unmatched junction nucleotides: 10. The germline CDR1 and CDR2 sequences are SGDLS and YYNGEE. The CDR3 runs 17 residues.

This chain uses TRBV19 with TRBJ2-5; 11 bases map to TRBD2. The germline V gene has CDR1 LNHDA and CDR2 SQIVND (reference sequence). This CDR3 contains 15 residues. V lost 5 bases, J lost 5 bases, and 7 bases stayed unmatched. The CDR3 sequence is CASSVLAGGGETQYF. Here the CDR3 DNA reads TGTGCCAGTAGTGTCCTAGCGGGGGGAGGTGAGACCCAGTACTTC.

The chain has TRBV7-2 and TRBJ2-3; 11 nucleotides line up with TRBD2. Germline loops: CDR1 SGHTA, CDR2 FQGNSA. V lost 7 bases to trimming and J lost 6 bases; unmatched junction nucleotides: 9. CDR3 size: 15 residues. CDR3 in amino acids: CASTNSGGAWDTQYF. Written as DNA, the CDR3 is TGTGCCAGCACCAATAGCGGGGGGGCCTGGGATACGCAGTATTTT.

The gene calls are TRBV11-1 and TRBJ2-5; 10 positions agree with TRBD2. Germline assignment: CDR1 SGHAT and CDR2 FQDESV (reference sequence). Germline trimming cut 1 base from V and 2 bases from J; bases unmatched to any gene: 4. This CDR3 is 16 amino acids long. The CDR3 DNA reads TGTGCCAGCAGCTTAGTTAGCGGGGGGACTCAAGAGACCCAGTACTTC. It is translated as CASSLVSGGTQETQYF.

J is TRBJ2-1 and V is TRBV30; TRBD2 matches 12 bases. This CDR3 comprises 16 residues. CDR1 and CDR2 from the germline V gene are GTSNPN and SVGIG (reference sequence). The junction had 8 bases not matched to a gene; V was cut back by 1 base and J by 7 bases. This chain's CDR3 is CAWSAMLAGGPNEQFF. In DNA, the CDR3 is TGTGCCTGGAGTGCCATGCTAGCGGGGGGGCCGAATGAGCAGTTCTTC.

The rearrangement uses TRBV7-8 and TRBJ2-2, with D uncertain. The V gene's germline CDR1 is SGHVS and CDR2 FQNEAQ. This CDR3 region has 13 residues. The ends were cut back, 3 bases at V and 3 bases at J, with 5 bases in the middle. The CDR3 DNA is TGTGCCAGCAGCTTGGGCGACACCGGGGAGCTGTTTTTT. The encoded protein is CASSLGDTGELFF.

The chain has TRBV4-3 and TRBJ2-3; 9 nucleotides align to TRBD2. V shed 3 bases and J 3 bases; nucleotides not matched to a gene: 7. CDR1 LGHNA and CDR2 YSLEER come from the germline V gene. CDR3 length equals 16 residues. The CDR3 sequence is CASSHPSGDVTDTQYF. DNA for the CDR3: TGCGCCAGCAGCCACCCTAGCGGGGATGTGACAGATACGCAGTATTTT.

The chain is built from TRBV9 and TRBJ2-2, with D possibly being TRBD2 (5 bases). Per the germline V gene, CDR1 is SGDLS and CDR2 is YYNGEE. The CDR3 extends over 15 amino acids. V lost 4 bases and J lost 2, with 12 bases in between. The CDR3: CASSSGLANTGELFF. The CDR3, as DNA: TGTGCCAGCAGCTCTGGACTCGCTAACACCGGGGAGCTGTTTTTT.

To note about this clone: The junction differs from germline at one of its ends, possibly a read error. V is TRBV25-1 and J is TRBJ2-5; unclear D gene. CDR3 size: 15 residues. Germline assignment: CDR1 MGHDK and CDR2 SYGVNS. CDR3 protein: CASSEVGHLQESQYF. The CDR3 region has the DNA TGTGCCAGCAGTGAAGTCGGGCACCTCCAAGAGAGCCAGTACTTC.

This clone was seen only once. The genes are TRBV7-2 and TRBJ1-1; D gene ambiguous. This CDR3 contains 15 residues. Looked up from germline, CDR1 is SGHTA and CDR2 is FQGNSA. V was cut by 1 base and J by 0 bases, with 9 bases left in between. CDR3 in amino acids: CASSLERWMNTEAFF. CDR3 bases: TGTGCCAGCAGCTTAGAGAGGTGGATGAACACTGAAGCTTTCTTT.